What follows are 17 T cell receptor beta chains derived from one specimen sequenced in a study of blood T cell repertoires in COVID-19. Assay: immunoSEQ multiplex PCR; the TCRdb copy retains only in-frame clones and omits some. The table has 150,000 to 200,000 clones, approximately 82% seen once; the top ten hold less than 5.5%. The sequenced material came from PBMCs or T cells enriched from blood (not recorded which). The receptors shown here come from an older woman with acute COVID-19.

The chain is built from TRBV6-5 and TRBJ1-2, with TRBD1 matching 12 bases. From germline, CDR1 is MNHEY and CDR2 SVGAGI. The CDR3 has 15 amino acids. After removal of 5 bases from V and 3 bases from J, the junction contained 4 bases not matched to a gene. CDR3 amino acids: CASSRGQGADYGYTF. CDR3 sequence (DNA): TGTGCCAGCAGTAGGGGACAGGGGGCGGACTATGGCTACACCTTC.

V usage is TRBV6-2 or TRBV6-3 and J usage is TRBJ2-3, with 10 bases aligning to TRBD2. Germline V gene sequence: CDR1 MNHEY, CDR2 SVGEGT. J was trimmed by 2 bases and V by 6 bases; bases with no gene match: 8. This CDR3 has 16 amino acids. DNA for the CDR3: TGTGCCAGCAGCCGCACTAGCGGGGACCTCACAGATACGCAGTATTTT. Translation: CASSRTSGDLTDTQYF.

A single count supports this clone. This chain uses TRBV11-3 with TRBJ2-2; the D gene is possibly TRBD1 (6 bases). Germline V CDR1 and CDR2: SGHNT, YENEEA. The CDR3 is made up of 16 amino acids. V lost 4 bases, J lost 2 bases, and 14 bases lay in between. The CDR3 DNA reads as TGTGCCAGCAGCTCTGTTACAGGGACCAACACCGGGGAGCTGTTTTTT. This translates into CASSSVTGTNTGELFF.

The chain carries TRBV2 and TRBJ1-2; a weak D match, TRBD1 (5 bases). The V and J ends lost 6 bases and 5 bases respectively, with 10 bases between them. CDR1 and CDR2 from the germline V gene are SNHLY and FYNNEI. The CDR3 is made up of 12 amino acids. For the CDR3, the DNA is TGTGCCAGCAGACTGGACAAGTATGGCTACACCTTC. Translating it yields CASRLDKYGYTF. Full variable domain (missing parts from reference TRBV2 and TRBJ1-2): EPEVTQTPSHQVTQMGQEVILRCVPISNHLYFYWYRQILGQKVEFLVSFYNNEISEKSEIFDDQFSVERPDGSNFTLKIRSTKLEDSAMYFCASRLDKYGYTFGSGTRLTVV.

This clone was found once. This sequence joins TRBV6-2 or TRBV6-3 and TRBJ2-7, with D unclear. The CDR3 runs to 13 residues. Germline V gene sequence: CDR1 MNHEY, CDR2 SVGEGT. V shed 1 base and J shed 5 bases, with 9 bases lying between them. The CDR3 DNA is TGTGCCAGCAGTTACTTGGGCCCGCACGAGCAGTACTTC. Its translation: CASSYLGPHEQYF.

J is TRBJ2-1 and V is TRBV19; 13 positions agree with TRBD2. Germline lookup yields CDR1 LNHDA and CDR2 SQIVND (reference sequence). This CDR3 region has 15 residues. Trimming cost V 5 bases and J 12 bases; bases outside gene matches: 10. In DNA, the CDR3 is TGTGCCAGTAGTCCCTTACTAGCGGGGGGGCCCCGGCAGTTCTTC. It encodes CASSPLLAGGPRQFF.

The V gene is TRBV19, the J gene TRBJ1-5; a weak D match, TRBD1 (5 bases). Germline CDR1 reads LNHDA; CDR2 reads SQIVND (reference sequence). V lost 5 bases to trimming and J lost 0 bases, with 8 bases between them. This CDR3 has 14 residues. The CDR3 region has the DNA TGTGCCAGTAGTCCCAGGGTTAGCAATCAGCCCCAGCATTTT. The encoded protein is CASSPRVSNQPQHF.

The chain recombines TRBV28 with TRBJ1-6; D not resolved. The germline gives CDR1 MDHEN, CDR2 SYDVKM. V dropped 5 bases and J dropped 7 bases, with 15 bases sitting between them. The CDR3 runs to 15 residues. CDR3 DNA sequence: TGTGCCAGCAGTCCCCTCGGGCGGGTAAATTCACCCCTCCACTTT. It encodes CASSPLGRVNSPLHF.

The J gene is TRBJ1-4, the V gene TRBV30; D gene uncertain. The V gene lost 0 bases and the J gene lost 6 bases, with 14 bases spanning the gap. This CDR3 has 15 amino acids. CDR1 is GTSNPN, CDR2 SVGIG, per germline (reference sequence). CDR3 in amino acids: CAWSVPFQLDEKLFF. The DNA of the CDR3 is TGTGCCTGGAGTGTCCCTTTTCAGTTGGATGAAAAACTGTTTTTT.

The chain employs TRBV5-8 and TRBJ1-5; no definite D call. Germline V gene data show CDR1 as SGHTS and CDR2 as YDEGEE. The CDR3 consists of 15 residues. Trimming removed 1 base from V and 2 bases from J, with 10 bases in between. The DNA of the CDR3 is TGTGCCAGCAGCTTGTCTCCCGGGGGCAATCAGCCCCAGCATTTT. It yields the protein CASSLSPGGNQPQHF.

The CDR3 reads CASSLVVGAGELFF. In DNA, the CDR3 is TGTGCCAGCAGCTTAGTGGTAGGGGCCGGGGAGCTGTTTTTT. The gene calls are TRBV7-6 and TRBJ2-2; D possibly corresponds to TRBD1 (5 bases). In germline, CDR1 is SGHVS, CDR2 FNYEAQ. The CDR3 has 14 residues. Between the trimmed V and J ends, which lost 1 base and 6 bases, there was a span of 9 bases. Using reference TRBV7-6 and TRBJ2-2 for the parts outside the CDR3, the full variable domain is GAGVSQSPRYKVTKRGQDVALRCDPISGHVSLYWYRQALGQGPEFLTYFNYEAQQDKSGLPNDRFSAERPEGSISTLTIQRTEQRDSAMYRCASSLVVGAGELFFGEGSRLTVL.

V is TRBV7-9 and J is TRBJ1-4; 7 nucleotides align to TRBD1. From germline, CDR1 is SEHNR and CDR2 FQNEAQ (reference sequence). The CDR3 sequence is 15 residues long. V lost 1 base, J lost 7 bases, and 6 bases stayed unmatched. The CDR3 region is CASSLGGQRGEKLFF. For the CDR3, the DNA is TGTGCCAGCAGCTTAGGGGGACAGAGAGGTGAAAAACTGTTTTTT.

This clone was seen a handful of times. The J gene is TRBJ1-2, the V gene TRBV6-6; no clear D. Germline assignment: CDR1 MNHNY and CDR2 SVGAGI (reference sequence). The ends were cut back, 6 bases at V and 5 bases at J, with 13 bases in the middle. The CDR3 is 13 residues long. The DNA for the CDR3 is TGTGCCAGCAGCCAGTCAGAGGATTATGGCTACACCTTC. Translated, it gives CASSQSEDYGYTF.

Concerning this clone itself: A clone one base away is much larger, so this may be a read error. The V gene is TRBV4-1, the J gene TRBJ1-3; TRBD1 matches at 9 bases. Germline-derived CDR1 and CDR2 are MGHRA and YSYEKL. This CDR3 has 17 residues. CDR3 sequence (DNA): TGCGCCCGCAGCCCCCGGGTGGGGGACAGGGCTGGAAACACCATATATTTT. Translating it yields CARSPRVGDRAGNTIYF.

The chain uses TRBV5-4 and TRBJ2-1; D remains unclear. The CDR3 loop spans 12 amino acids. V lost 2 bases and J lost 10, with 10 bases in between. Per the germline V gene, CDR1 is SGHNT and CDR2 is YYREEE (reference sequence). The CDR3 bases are TGTGCCAGCAGCTTCGTCTCCGGGGAGCAGTTCTTC. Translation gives CASSFVSGEQFF.

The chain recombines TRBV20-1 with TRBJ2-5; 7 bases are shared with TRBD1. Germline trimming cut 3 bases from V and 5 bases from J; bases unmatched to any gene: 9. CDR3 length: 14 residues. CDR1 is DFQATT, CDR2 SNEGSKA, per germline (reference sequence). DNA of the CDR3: TGCAGTGCTAGTTTAGGGGTCAGGGGGGAGACCCAGTACTTC. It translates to CSASLGVRGETQYF.

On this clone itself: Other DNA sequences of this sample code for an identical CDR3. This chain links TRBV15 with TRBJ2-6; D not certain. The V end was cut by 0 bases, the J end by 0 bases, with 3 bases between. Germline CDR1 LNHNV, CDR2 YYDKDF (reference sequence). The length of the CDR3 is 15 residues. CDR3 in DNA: TGTGCCACCAGCAGAGATCGCTCTGGGGCCAACGTCCTGACTTTC. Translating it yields CATSRDRSGANVLTF. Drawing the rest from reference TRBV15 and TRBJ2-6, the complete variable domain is DAMVIQNPRYQVTQFGKPVTLSCSQTLNHNVMYWYQQKSSQAPKLLFHYYDKDFNNEADTPDNFQSRRPNTSFCFLDIRSPGLGDTAMYLCATSRDRSGANVLTFGAGSRLTVL.